Shown below are 8 T cell receptor beta chains from a single sample sequenced in a study of cytomegalovirus exposure and HLA in healthy donors. The PCR had 60 Vbeta and 13 Jbeta primers. The assay was immunoSEQ multiplex PCR, and TCRdb's table has in-frame clones only and misses some. The table lists tens of thousands of clones, roughly 79% of them singletons. Sequenced material: PBMCs. The source of these receptors is a woman aged 25 to 39 in good health and CMV-seronegative.

The genes are TRBV10-1 and TRBJ2-1, with 7 bases matching TRBD2. In germline, CDR1 is WNHNN, CDR2 SYGVQD (reference sequence). This CDR3 contains 15 residues. Trimming cost V 0 bases and J 7 bases; bases outside gene matches: 6. In nucleotides, the CDR3 is TGCGCCAGCAGTGAGTCGCTAGCGGCGGGGAATGAGCAGTTCTTC. Its protein is CASSESLAAGNEQFF.

This clone was counted a single time. The chain employs TRBV30 and TRBJ1-6; perhaps TRBD1 as D (5 bases). CDR3 size: 15 residues. Germline V gene sequence: CDR1 GTSNPN, CDR2 SVGIG (reference sequence). V gave up 0 bases and J gave up 9 bases, with 15 bases separating them. CDR3 loop: CAWSVGSRRGSPLHF. The CDR3 region has the DNA TGTGCCTGGAGTGTAGGCTCACGGAGGGGTTCACCCCTCCACTTT.

The chain carries TRBV6-5 and TRBJ1-2; D is unclear. Trimming removed 8 bases at V and 8 bases at J, with 15 bases between. This CDR3 contains 12 residues. Germline CDR1 reads MNHEY; CDR2 reads SVGAGI. The CDR3 spells CASGAGSYGYTF. In nucleotides, the CDR3 is TGTGCCAGCGGCGCGGGGAGTTACGGCTACACCTTC.

This clone was counted a few times. The rearrangement joins TRBV7-8 to TRBJ2-1, with D possibly TRBD2 on 6 matching bases. In germline, CDR1 is SGHVS, CDR2 FQNEAQ. The CDR3 sequence is 15 residues long. The ends were cut back, 6 bases at V and 0 bases at J, with 12 bases in the middle. CDR3 region: CASRPPSVSYNEQFF. The CDR3 region has the DNA TGTGCCAGCAGGCCCCCTAGCGTCTCCTACAATGAGCAGTTCTTC. Looking up the rest from reference TRBV7-8 and TRBJ2-1 gives the full variable domain: GAGVSQSPRYKVAKRGQDVALRCDPISGHVSLFWYQQALGQGPEFLTYFQNEAQLDKSGLPSDRFFAERPEGSVSTLKIQRTQQEDSAVYLCASRPPSVSYNEQFFGPGTRLTVL.

The table lists this clone with a count of one. This chain joins TRBV6-5 and TRBJ2-2; perhaps TRBD2 as D (5 bases). The CDR3 sequence is 15 residues long. Germline V CDR1 and CDR2: MNHEY, SVGAGI. Trimming stripped 0 bases from V and 5 bases from J, with 10 bases between. The CDR3, as DNA: TGTGCCAGCAGTTACTCCACGAGGGCAACCGGGGAGCTGTTTTTT. Translating gives CASSYSTRATGELFF.

Notes on this clone: The junction does not match germline at one end; this may be a read error. The CDR3 DNA reads as TGTTCCAGCAGCTCCGGGACAGCCTACGAGCAGTACTTC. This translates into CSSSSGTAYEQYF. The J gene is TRBJ2-7, the V gene TRBV7-9; 7 nucleotides match TRBD1. The CDR3 consists of 13 residues. Looked up from germline, CDR1 is SEHNR and CDR2 is FQNEAQ (reference sequence).

The chain recombines TRBV5-4 with TRBJ2-5, with 8 bases matching TRBD1. The J segment lost 5 bases and the V segment lost 0 bases, leaving 15 bases of the junction unmatched. Germline V gene lookup returns CDR1 SGHNT and CDR2 YYREEE (reference sequence). The CDR3 spans 18 residues. In nucleotides, the CDR3 is TGTGCCAGCAGCTTGGGGTTTAAGTCAGGGGGCGGGTGGGAGACCCAGTACTTC. It yields the protein CASSLGFKSGGGWETQYF. Drawing the rest from reference TRBV5-4 and TRBJ2-5, the complete variable domain is ETGVTQSPTHLIKTRGQQVTLRCSSQSGHNTVSWYQQALGQGPQFIFQYYREEENGRGNFPPRFSGLQFPNYSSELNVNALELDDSALYLCASSLGFKSGGGWETQYFGPGTRLLVL.

The chain links TRBV19 to TRBJ2-1; no reliable D call. Trimming stripped 0 bases from V and 1 base from J, with 7 bases between. Germline V lookup: CDR1 LNHDA, CDR2 SQIVND (reference sequence). This CDR3 has 15 amino acids. CDR3 loop: CASSIDGTSYNEQFF. For the CDR3, the DNA is TGTGCCAGTAGTATAGATGGTACATCCTACAATGAGCAGTTCTTC. Using reference TRBV19 and TRBJ2-1 for the parts outside the CDR3, the full variable domain is DGGITQSPKYLFRKEGQNVTLSCEQNLNHDAMYWYRQDPGQGLRLIYYSQIVNDFQKGDIAEGYSVSREKKESFPLTVTSAQKNPTAFYLCASSIDGTSYNEQFFGPGTRLTVL.